The 4 T cell receptor beta chains below were found in one sample sequenced in a study of shared clonotypes between healthy human individuals. Data came from immunoSEQ multiplex PCR; TCRdb stores just in-frame clones and leaves some out. In the table there are 2.3 million or so clones, 85% to 95% of which are singletons. The sample taken for sequencing was naive CD4+ T cells from PBMCs. Subset given: CD45RA+ positively selected. The origin of the receptors is a man aged 18 to 35 in good health. Some clones in this sample may be carry-over from other donors' samples.

The chain carries TRBV27 and TRBJ2-7; D tentatively fits TRBD1 or TRBD2 (5 bases each). The CDR3 extends over 15 amino acids. With 1 base removed from V and 2 bases from J, the gap between germline ends came to 12 bases. Germline CDR1 reads MNHEY; CDR2 reads SMNVEV (reference sequence). The CDR3 coding sequence is TGTGCCAGCAGTTTATTGTCAGGGAGTCCCTACGAGCAGTACTTC. Amino acid sequence: CASSLLSGSPYEQYF.

The chain has TRBV28 and TRBJ2-7; D is unresolved. The V gene's germline CDR1 is MDHEN and CDR2 SYDVKM. The CDR3 loop spans 17 amino acids. The V end lost 5 bases, the J end lost 3 bases, and 23 bases lay between the germline ends. The CDR3 DNA reads TGTGCCAGCAGTGCACTCTCTAGGACCTTACGTGGCTACGAGCAGTACTTC. Translated: CASSALSRTLRGYEQYF.

The chain uses TRBV6-6 and TRBJ2-5; 12 bases are a match to TRBD2. This CDR3 has 16 residues. Trimming at V came to 4 bases and at J to 1 base, leaving 4 bases not matched to a gene. In germline, CDR1 is MNHNY, CDR2 SVGAGI (reference sequence). The CDR3 DNA sequence: TGTGCCAGCAGTTTAGGACTAGCGGGACCCCAAGAGACCCAGTACTTC. Translated, it gives CASSLGLAGPQETQYF.

This sequence joins TRBV2 and TRBJ2-7; TRBD1 matches at 7 bases. V lost 6 bases and J lost 0; bases outside the gene matches: 2. Germline-derived CDR1 and CDR2 are SNHLY and FYNNEI. The CDR3 totals 13 residues. The CDR3 DNA follows: TGTGCCAGCAGGGGACAGATCTCCTACGAGCAGTACTTC. Residues: CASRGQISYEQYF. The full variable domain, with the rest looked up from reference TRBV2 and TRBJ2-7, is EPEVTQTPSHQVTQMGQEVILRCVPISNHLYFYWYRQILGQKVEFLVSFYNNEISEKSEIFDDQFSVERPDGSNFTLKIRSTKLEDSAMYFCASRGQISYEQYFGPGTRLTVT.